This paragraph covers one T cell receptor (beta chain) sequence. As yet, its antigen is unknown. These data originate in a study of T cells in narcolepsy. The germline V gene has CDR1 MGHRA and CDR2 YSYEKL. V was pared by 6 bases and J by 1 base, with 5 bases of the junction left unmatched. The CDR3 has 14 residues. Whole-study results and caveats: Healthy controls reportedly lacked the autoreactive clonotypes serially found in patients' blood. Comparing one patient's CSF and blood CD4+ clonotypes highlighted HCRT- and TRIB2-specific autoreactive clonotypes.

The repertoire was sequenced with immunoSEQ multiplex PCR; TCRdb's copy has only in-frame clones and lacks some. Of 26,000 or so clones listed, more than 75% were seen once; the top ten hold 1% to 1.3%. V gene TRBV4-1 combines with J gene TRBJ2-7; 8 positions agree with TRBD1. This sequence originates from a human donor with narcolepsy. Sequencing input: CD45RA- memory CD4+ T cells from PBMCs. The CDR3 bases are TGCGCCAGCAGGCAAACAGGGGGTTCCTACGAGCAGTACTTC. This translates into CASRQTGGSYEQYF.